This TCR beta chain appears in the sequencing data of a study of blood T cells in healthy people across ages (dated by TCRdb to 2014 to 2015). Regarding the research as a whole: Template switching captured roughly one uniquely barcoded TCR beta cDNA molecule per two T cells in model experiments. Two additional independent replicas of 1 million unique cDNA reads from the same blood draw were analyzed for two donors (one aged 18 to 30 and one aged 80 or older). Using deep sequencing normalized with unique cDNA molecular identifiers, the study measured how TCR beta repertoire diversity changes with age. To avoid experimental bias, donors of different ages were distributed randomly across sequencing lanes. Four age groups were formed from the donors: young (average roughly 15 years), middle-aged (more than 35), aged (about 68) and long-lived (around 80). The study at large found these results: The long-lived group showed more naive CD4+ T cells, fewer expanded clones and increased TCR diversity than the aged group, suggesting age selection. Donor CMV infection status was unknown, potentially confounding age-related changes in expanded clonotypes. Estimates of total diversity from one million sequenced T cells were regarded as lower bounds and underestimates. There was a strong correlation between observed TCR beta diversity and the percentage of naive T cells measured by flow cytometry. Observed TCR beta diversity per million T cells fell roughly linearly with age, and a significant reduction was already apparent by age around 36. Conclusive comparison of naive and antigen-experienced compartments was prevented by the profiling of bulk unsorted PBMCs.

About this clonotype itself: This receptor's antigen is unknown. An end of the junction differs from the germline gene, which may be a read error.

Libraries were made using 5' RACE. Data came from an Illumina HiSeq 2500. A second PCR of roughly 7 to 11 cycles was run with a J-beta primer mix and a sample-barcoded 5' primer. A template-switch 5' adaptor carrying 12 random nucleotides introduced a unique molecular identifier onto each TCR beta cDNA molecule. Each sample yielded at least 2.5 million CDR3-containing paired-end reads. The Mint cDNA synthesis kit, primed by a TRBC-specific oligonucleotide, was used to synthesize first-strand cDNA from all RNA. All cDNA was treated with uracil-DNA glycosylase and then went through a first 18-cycle PCR with the universal primers M1SS and BC2_uni_R. The paper's processing steps were these. For normalization, 1 million high-quality reads were randomly selected from each sample, with every read carrying a distinct molecular identifier. Reads sharing molecular identifiers were discarded rather than binned into consensus sequences. CDR3 identification, clonotype clustering and error correction used MiTCR with a Q25 quality threshold and the strictest error-elimination algorithm. A nonparametric unseen species model using Euler transformation provided a lower-bound estimate of total TCR beta diversity. The public reads were quality trimmed at Q25 with fastp and then assembled into clones with MiXCR by TCRdb, keeping productive beta chains. Rows are combined by CDR3 protein, so each entry shows the most common genes and DNA. The V and J calls reflect TCRdb's pipeline rather than the authors' work. Within this sample are 800,000 to 950,000 distinct CDR3 sequences, with 35% to 40% of them counted one time only. The ten largest make up 10% to 15% of the sample.

Donors were a few dozen systemically healthy Caucasian individuals from Russia aged roughly 6 to 90 years. Each donor gave approximately 9.3 milliliters of peripheral blood, collected into EDTA-treated Vacutainer tubes. Ficoll-Paque density-gradient centrifugation was used to isolate PBMCs, with at least 6.5 million per sample. Total RNA, at least 6 micrograms per sample, was extracted from PBMCs with Trizol reagent. The percentages of naive CD45RAhigh/CD27high T cells were determined by flow cytometry on a PBMC aliquot from every donor. From the cysteine up to the phenylalanine, the CDR3 has a length of 14 residues. The entry retains the CDR3 DNA only, 42 bases that are in frame from base 1. CDR1 and CDR2 (SNHLY, FYNNEI) derive from the germline V gene.

This receptor was taken from a man aged 18 to 35 in good health. The sequenced sample consisted of blood. The chain uses TRBV2 and TRBJ1-2; a tentative D match to TRBD1 spans 5 bases. CDR3 protein: CASSEDVGGDGHTF. The DNA reads as follows: TGTGCCAGCAGTGAGGACGTGGGGGGGGATGGCCACACCTTC.